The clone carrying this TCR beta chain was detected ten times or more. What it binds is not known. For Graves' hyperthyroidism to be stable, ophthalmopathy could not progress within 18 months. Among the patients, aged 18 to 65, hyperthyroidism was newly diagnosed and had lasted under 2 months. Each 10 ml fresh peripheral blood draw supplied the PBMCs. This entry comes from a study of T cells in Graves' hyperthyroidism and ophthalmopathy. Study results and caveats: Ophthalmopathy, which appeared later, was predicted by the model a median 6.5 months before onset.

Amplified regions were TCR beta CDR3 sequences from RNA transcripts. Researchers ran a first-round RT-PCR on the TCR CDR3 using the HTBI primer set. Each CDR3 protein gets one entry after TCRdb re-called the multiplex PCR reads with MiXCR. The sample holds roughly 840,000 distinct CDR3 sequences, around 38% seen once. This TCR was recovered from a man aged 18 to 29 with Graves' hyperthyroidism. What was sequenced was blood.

The CDR3 region has the DNA TGTGCCAGCAGCCCTCGGAGATCTGGGGCCAACGTCCTGACTTTC. It codes for CASSPRRSGANVLTF. The V call is TRBV14, the J call TRBJ2-6, with D unclear. V was trimmed by 4 bases and J by 1 base, leaving 8 bases between them. The CDR3 extends over 15 amino acids. Germline lookup yields CDR1 SGHDN and CDR2 FVKESK.